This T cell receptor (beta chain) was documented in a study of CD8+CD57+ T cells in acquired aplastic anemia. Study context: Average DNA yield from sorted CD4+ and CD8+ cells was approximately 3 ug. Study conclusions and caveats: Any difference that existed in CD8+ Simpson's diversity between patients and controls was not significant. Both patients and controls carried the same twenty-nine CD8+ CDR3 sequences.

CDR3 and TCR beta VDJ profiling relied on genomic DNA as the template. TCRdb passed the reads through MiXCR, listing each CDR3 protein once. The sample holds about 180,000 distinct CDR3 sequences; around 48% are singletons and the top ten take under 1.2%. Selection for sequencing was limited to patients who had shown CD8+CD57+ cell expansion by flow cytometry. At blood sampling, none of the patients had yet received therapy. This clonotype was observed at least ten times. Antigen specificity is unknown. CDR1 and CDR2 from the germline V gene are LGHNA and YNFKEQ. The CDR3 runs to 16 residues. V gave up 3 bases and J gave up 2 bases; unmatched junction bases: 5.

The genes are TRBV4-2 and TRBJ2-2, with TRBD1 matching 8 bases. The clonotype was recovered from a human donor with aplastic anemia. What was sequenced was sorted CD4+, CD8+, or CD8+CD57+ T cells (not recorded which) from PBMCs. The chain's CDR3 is CASSQYRGANTGELFF. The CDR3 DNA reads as TGTGCCAGCAGCCAGTACAGGGGGGCAAACACCGGGGAGCTGTTTTTT.